Following are 10 T cell receptor beta chains from one sample sequenced in a study of regulatory T cells in long-lasting Graves disease. Construction of the TCR beta libraries employed iRepertoire HTBI primers in conjunction with Arm-PCR of CDR3 regions. TCRdb reanalysed the multiplex PCR reads using MiXCR and keeps one entry per CDR3 protein. Among 350,000 to 400,000 distinct CDR3 sequences listed, under 20% were seen once. As to time point: newly diagnosed GD, antithyroid drugs for less than 3 months. The TCR library was prepared using RNA isolated from PBMCs. The same data also contributed to another study, on T cells in Graves' hyperthyroidism and ophthalmopathy.

Specimen: peripheral blood mononuclear cells (PBMCs), collected at new diagnosis, from a patient treated with antithyroid drugs. The receptors come from a woman aged 18-35 years with Graves disease.

This clonotype was counted at least ten times. V is TRBV6-1 and J is TRBJ1-1, with no clear D. Germline CDR1 MNHNS, CDR2 SASEGT. The V and J ends lost 6 bases and 1 base respectively, with 15 bases between them. This CDR3 spans 15 amino acids. CDR3 amino acids: CASRRTPTSNTEAFF. The DNA for the CDR3 is TGTGCCAGCAGGCGGACCCCCACCTCGAACACTGAAGCTTTCTTT.

This clonotype has ten or more counts. This chain's CDR3 is CASRTPGGFGTDTQYF. CDR3 DNA sequence: TGTGCCAGCAGGACCCCGGGGGGGTTTGGAACAGATACGCAGTATTTT. The gene calls are TRBV11-2 and TRBJ2-3; 8 bases are shared with TRBD2. With V trimmed by 6 bases and J by 3 bases, 11 bases remained unmatched. The CDR3 loop spans 16 amino acids. Germline values: CDR1 SGHAT, CDR2 FQNNGV.

This clonotype was seen at least ten times. This chain uses TRBV27 with TRBJ2-1; no definite D call. The CDR3 runs to 15 residues. The V gene lost 4 bases and the J gene lost 0 bases, with 10 bases spanning the gap. The germline V gene encodes CDR1 MNHEY and CDR2 SMNVEV (reference sequence). The chain's CDR3 is CASSSKSSSYNEQFF. DNA of the CDR3: TGTGCCAGCAGTTCCAAGAGTTCCTCCTACAATGAGCAGTTCTTC.

This clonotype was recorded a few times. The chain joins TRBV27 to TRBJ2-7; D might be TRBD1 or TRBD2, each matching 5 bases. V gave up 8 bases and J gave up 8 bases, with 19 bases separating them. The length of the CDR3 is 13 residues. The germline V gene has CDR1 MNHEY and CDR2 SMNVEV (reference sequence). For the CDR3, the DNA is TGTGCCAGCCTCAGGGTCCTAGCTACGAAGCAGTACTTC. Encoded protein: CASLRVLATKQYF.

This clonotype was seen many times. The chain uses TRBV7-3 and TRBJ2-1, with 7 bases matching TRBD1. Germline assignment: CDR1 SGHTA and CDR2 FQGTGA. J gave up 2 bases and V 3 bases, and 4 bases lay outside the gene matches. This CDR3 has 15 amino acids. CDR3 sequence reads: CASSFTGDTYNEQFF. In nucleotides, the CDR3 is TGTGCCAGCAGCTTCACAGGGGACACCTACAATGAGCAGTTCTTC.

This clonotype occurred a few times. This chain connects TRBV10-2 to TRBJ1-2; weak D call: TRBD1 (5 bases). CDR3 length: 11 amino acids. Per germline, CDR1 WSHSY and CDR2 SAAADI. V was shortened by 4 bases and J by 6 bases, with 6 bases between the two germline ends. This CDR3 is CASSVGDGYTF. The CDR3 region has the DNA TGCGCCAGCAGTGTAGGGGATGGCTACACCTTC.

This clonotype occurred many times. The chain links TRBV12-3 or TRBV12-4 to TRBJ2-2, with 9 bases that match TRBD1. Trimming took 6 bases from V and 4 from J; bases not matched to a gene: 6. This CDR3 has 15 amino acids. The DNA for the CDR3 is TGTGCCAGCAGGCAACAGGGGGCGGTCACCGGGGAGCTGTTTTTT. Translated: CASRQQGAVTGELFF.

This clonotype was seen at least ten times. The J gene is TRBJ2-7, the V gene TRBV7-2, with 12 bases identical to TRBD2. Losses at the gene ends were 5 bases for V and 6 bases for J; bases not matched to a gene: 8. Germline CDR1 SGHTA, CDR2 FQGNSA. This CDR3 is built from 15 residues. The CDR3 reads CASSRMTSGSGEQYF. CDR3 nucleotide sequence: TGTGCCAGCAGCCGCATGACTAGCGGGAGCGGCGAGCAGTACTTC.

This clonotype was recorded many times. The chain employs TRBV10-3 and TRBJ1-2; D remains unclear. Trimming took off 3 bases at V and 2 bases at J, with 1 base between the two ends. There are 11 residues in the CDR3. CDR1 is ENHRY, CDR2 SYGVKD, per germline. The CDR3 loop reads CAISDNYGYTF. The CDR3 nucleotides are TGTGCCATCAGTGACAACTATGGCTACACCTTC.

This clonotype was seen at least ten times. V and J are TRBV4-2 and TRBJ2-7; perhaps TRBD1 as D (6 bases). The germline V and J ends were trimmed by 2 bases and 2 bases, with 13 bases remaining between them. The CDR3 contains 15 residues. The germline gives CDR1 LGHNA, CDR2 YNFKEQ. The CDR3 is CASSQPGQPPYEQYF. The DNA for the CDR3 is TGTGCCAGCAGCCAACCCGGACAGCCCCCCTACGAGCAGTACTTC.